These 28 T cell receptor beta chains originate from one sample sequenced in a study of cytomegalovirus exposure and HLA in healthy donors (TCRdb year 2017). The method behind the library was the immunoSEQ multiplex PCR assay. For the multiplex PCR, a mixture combining 60 forward primers for TCR Vbeta segments and 13 reverse primers for TCR Jbeta segments was used. TCRdb holds this immuneACCESS table with in-frame rearrangements only. Some clones are missing; in checked studies, unresolved V genes explain under half, and the rest has no known cause. Within this sample are about 93,000 clones, with roughly 63% of them counted one time only. The top ten clonotypes cover 5.9% of the sample. The specimen sequenced was PBMCs. The receptors shown here come from a boy younger than 18 in good health and CMV-seropositive.

The chain joins TRBV13 to TRBJ1-1; D might be TRBD1 (5 bases). Trimming cost V 5 bases and J 4 bases, with 14 bases left between them. CDR1 and CDR2 (germline): PRHDT, FYEKMQ (reference sequence). The CDR3 extends over 14 amino acids. CDR3 residues: CASSPPGGGTEAFF. The CDR3 DNA is TGTGCCAGCAGCCCCCCGGGGGGAGGCACTGAAGCTTTCTTT.

This chain links TRBV30 with TRBJ1-2, with 8 bases that match TRBD1. CDR1 is GTSNPN and CDR2 is SVGIG in the germline V gene (reference sequence). This CDR3 has 14 amino acids. V shed 3 bases, J shed 2 bases, and the junction held 5 bases outside the gene matches. The CDR3 spells CAWRPGGGNYGYTF. The CDR3 nucleotides are TGTGCCTGGAGGCCAGGGGGCGGGAACTATGGCTACACCTTC.

This clone was seen a single time. The rearrangement joins TRBV4-3 to TRBJ2-3, with D perhaps matching TRBD1 (6 bases). This CDR3 has 17 amino acids. Trimming took 2 bases from V and 2 from J, leaving 17 bases between them. Germline CDR1 is LGHNA and CDR2 is YSLEER. CDR3 nucleotides: TGCGCCAGCAGCCAATTACAAGGGACACAATCCACAGATACGCAGTATTTT. Amino acids: CASSQLQGTQSTDTQYF.

The sample holds a few counts of this clone. The gene calls are TRBV6-1 and TRBJ2-7; D uncertain. There are 18 residues in the CDR3. CDR1 is MNHNS and CDR2 is SASEGT in the germline V gene. Trimming removed 4 bases at V and 1 base at J, with 23 bases between. This chain's CDR3 is CASSGAVLDPLISYEQYF. The CDR3 nucleotides are TGTGCCAGCAGTGGGGCAGTCCTCGACCCATTGATATCCTACGAGCAGTACTTC.

This chain connects TRBV6-6 to TRBJ1-3; tentative D call: TRBD1 (5 bases). Germline CDR1 MNHNY, CDR2 SVGAGI (reference sequence). V was clipped by 5 bases and J by 2 bases, with 10 bases between them. The CDR3 covers 14 residues. DNA of the CDR3: TGTGCCAGCAGTCGGGCAGGGCCTGGAAACACCATATATTTT. Encoded protein: CASSRAGPGNTIYF.

The chain links TRBV10-3 to TRBJ2-2, with a possible D match to TRBD2 (5 bases). The CDR3 spans 17 residues. The germline V gene encodes CDR1 ENHRY and CDR2 SYGVKD. V lost 6 bases and J 2 bases, leaving 19 bases between the germline ends. CDR3 sequence reads: CAIRPIPRSGNTGELFF. The CDR3 DNA reads as TGTGCCATCAGGCCCATCCCCCGAAGCGGAAACACCGGGGAGCTGTTTTTT.

The chain employs TRBV7-9 and TRBJ1-4, with D possibly matching TRBD1 (6 bases). The CDR3 is 14 residues long. Germline CDR1 is SEHNR and CDR2 is FQNEAQ (reference sequence). The V end lost 6 bases, the J end lost 8 bases, and 16 bases lay between the germline ends. CDR3 in amino acids: CASSPQGYREKLFF. The CDR3 bases are TGTGCCAGCAGTCCCCAGGGGTATCGCGAAAAACTGTTTTTT.

The chain is built from TRBV29-1 and TRBJ2-7; 10 bases are shared with TRBD1. In germline, CDR1 is SQVTM, CDR2 ANQGSEA. This CDR3 contains 15 residues. The V segment lost 4 bases and the J segment 4 bases; nucleotides outside the gene matches: 10. This CDR3 reads CSVVFRDRGSYEQYF. In DNA form, the CDR3 reads TGCAGCGTTGTTTTCCGGGACAGGGGTTCGTACGAGCAGTACTTC.

This clone appeared a few times. The chain joins TRBV15 to TRBJ1-1; perhaps TRBD1 as D (6 bases). Germline CDR1 reads LNHNV; CDR2 reads YYDKDF (reference sequence). The CDR3 runs 13 residues. Trimming shortened V by 4 bases and J by 7 bases, and 13 bases separated the two germline ends. The CDR3 spells CATSTHRAREAFF. CDR3 coding DNA: TGTGCCACCAGCACCCACAGGGCCCGTGAAGCTTTCTTT. The full variable domain, with the rest looked up from reference TRBV15 and TRBJ1-1, is DAMVIQNPRYQVTQFGKPVTLSCSQTLNHNVMYWYQQKSSQAPKLLFHYYDKDFNNEADTPDNFQSRRPNTSFCFLDIRSPGLGDTAMYLCATSTHRAREAFFGQGTRLTVV.

This clone was found a few times. The chain combines TRBV2 with TRBJ1-1, with D unclear. The germline V gene has CDR1 SNHLY and CDR2 FYNNEI. V shed 6 bases and J shed 1 base, with 9 bases lying between them. There are 13 residues in the CDR3. Here the CDR3 DNA reads TGTGCCAGCAGGCCCTCCAGGAACACTGAAGCTTTCTTT. Translated: CASRPSRNTEAFF.

In this sample, this clone turned up a few times. The chain links TRBV5-1 to TRBJ2-7, with 9 bases that match TRBD2. The germline V gene has CDR1 SGHRS and CDR2 YFSETQ. The CDR3 length is 16 residues. Trimming took 0 bases from V and 0 from J; bases not matched to a gene: 4. The CDR3 DNA is TGCGCCAGCAGCTTGGGGGGCGGGGGGGCCTCCTACGAGCAGTACTTC. Its translation: CASSLGGGGASYEQYF.

This chain uses TRBV10-2 with TRBJ2-2, with D maybe TRBD2 (6 bases). V was clipped by 8 bases and J by 2 bases, with 9 bases between them. CDR3 length equals 13 residues. Germline-derived CDR1 and CDR2 are WSHSY and SAAADI. The CDR3 sequence: CASGGTNTGELFF. The CDR3 nucleotides read TGCGCCAGCGGGGGGACTAACACCGGGGAGCTGTTTTTT.

The gene calls are TRBV5-1 and TRBJ2-7; D might be TRBD2 (5 bases). Germline lookup yields CDR1 SGHRS and CDR2 YFSETQ. This CDR3 has 14 residues. V was trimmed by 4 bases and J by 4 bases, leaving 15 bases between them. For the CDR3, the DNA is TGCGCCAGCAGCACGCTGACGGACTCTTACGAGCAGTACTTC. Amino acid sequence: CASSTLTDSYEQYF.

J is TRBJ1-2 and V is TRBV7-2; D not certain. The CDR3 runs 13 residues. Trimming removed 3 bases at V and 8 bases at J, with 13 bases between. The V gene's germline CDR1 is SGHTA and CDR2 FQGNSA. CDR3 loop: CASSFLRGDGYTF. In nucleotides, the CDR3 is TGTGCCAGCAGCTTTCTACGGGGAGACGGCTACACCTTC.

The count of this clone is one. The chain is built from TRBV6-6 and TRBJ2-7, with 11 bases that match TRBD1. Germline V gives CDR1 MNHNY, CDR2 SVGAGI (reference sequence). Losses at the gene ends were 6 bases for V and 3 bases for J; bases not matched to a gene: 7. The CDR3 contains 15 residues. In DNA form, the CDR3 reads TGTGCCAGCAGAGTCCGGGACAGGGGGTTCTACGAGCAGTACTTC. Its translation is CASRVRDRGFYEQYF.

This clone was seen only a few times. This rearrangement joins TRBV5-4 to TRBJ1-4, with TRBD1 matching 7 bases. The V gene end was trimmed by 4 bases and the J gene end by 12 bases; junction bases not matched to a gene: 15. CDR1 SGHNT and CDR2 YYREEE come from the germline V gene (reference sequence). The length of the CDR3 is 15 residues. The CDR3 protein is CASSPDPSRQGQLFF. CDR3 DNA sequence: TGTGCCAGCAGCCCCGACCCCTCCCGACAGGGTCAACTGTTTTTT.

This chain links TRBV11-2 with TRBJ2-7, with 7 bases that match TRBD2. Unmatched junction bases numbered 7, after V lost 5 bases and J lost 6 bases. Germline loops: CDR1 SGHAT, CDR2 FQNNGV. The CDR3 consists of 13 residues. Here the CDR3 DNA reads TGTGCCAGCAGCCGGGACTACCCTGGCGAGCAGTACTTC. It specifies CASSRDYPGEQYF.

The chain carries TRBV5-4 and TRBJ2-4; perhaps TRBD1 as D (6 bases). Germline-derived CDR1 and CDR2 are SGHNT and YYREEE (reference sequence). The germline V and J ends were trimmed by 0 bases and 7 bases, with 11 bases remaining between them. CDR3 length equals 14 residues. DNA of the CDR3: TGTGCCAGCAGCTTGGGGGGGCAGGCGAACATTCAGTACTTC. Its protein product is CASSLGGQANIQYF.

The chain joins TRBV18 to TRBJ2-7; the match to TRBD1 covers 9 bases. Losses at the gene ends were 4 bases for V and 4 bases for J; bases not matched to a gene: 2. CDR3 length: 13 amino acids. Germline V CDR1 and CDR2: KGHSH, LQKENI. Written as DNA, the CDR3 is TGTGCCAGCTCACAACAGGGGGCGTACGAGCAGTACTTC. This sequence encodes CASSQQGAYEQYF. Full variable domain (outside the CDR3, taken from reference TRBV18 and TRBJ2-7): NAGVMQNPRHLVRRRGQEARLRCSPMKGHSHVYWYRQLPEEGLKFMVYLQKENIIDESGMPKERFSAEFPKEGPSILRIQQVVRGDSAAYFCASSQQGAYEQYFGPGTRLTVT.

The chain recombines TRBV29-1 with TRBJ1-1, with TRBD1 identical over 7 bases. The V segment lost 7 bases and the J segment 7 bases; nucleotides outside the gene matches: 12. Germline CDR1 is SQVTM and CDR2 is ANQGSEA. This CDR3 has 13 residues. The CDR3 sequence is CSAFQTGTDEAFF. Here the CDR3 DNA reads TGCAGCGCTTTCCAAACCGGGACAGATGAAGCTTTCTTT. Filled out from reference TRBV29-1 and TRBJ1-1, the complete variable domain reads SAVISQKPSRDICQRGTSLTIQCQVDSQVTMMFWYRQQPGQSLTLIATANQGSEATYESGFVIDKFPISRPNLTFSTLTVSNMSPEDSSIYLCSAFQTGTDEAFFGQGTRLTVV.

The chain joins TRBV28 to TRBJ2-5; D uncertain. The V and J ends lost 6 bases and 4 bases respectively, with 18 bases between them. This CDR3 has 15 residues. Germline V CDR1 and CDR2: MDHEN, SYDVKM. The CDR3 coding sequence is TGTGCCAGCAGCCGAACCAATTCCTACTTAGAGACCCAGTACTTC. This encodes CASSRTNSYLETQYF.

The J gene is TRBJ2-7, the V gene TRBV19, with 9 nucleotides matching TRBD1. Germline loops: CDR1 LNHDA, CDR2 SQIVND (reference sequence). The CDR3 is 14 residues long. V gave up 6 bases and J gave up 7 bases; unmatched junction bases: 10. This chain's CDR3 is CASRRTGDHREQYF. The CDR3 DNA is TGTGCCAGTAGACGGACAGGGGATCATCGGGAGCAGTACTTC.

V and J are TRBV19 and TRBJ2-2; possibly TRBD2 for D (6 bases). The ends were cut back, 6 bases at V and 5 bases at J, with 13 bases in the middle. This CDR3 has 14 amino acids. Germline-derived CDR1 and CDR2 are LNHDA and SQIVND (reference sequence). CDR3 protein: CASRIPGGTGELFF. Written as DNA, the CDR3 is TGTGCCAGTAGGATCCCCGGGGGAACCGGGGAGCTGTTTTTT.

This chain links TRBV29-1 with TRBJ2-2; a possible D gene is TRBD2 (6 bases). The CDR3 runs to 17 residues. The germline CDR1 and CDR2 sequences are SQVTM and ANQGSEA. V was cut by 6 bases and J by 1 base, with 21 bases left in between. In nucleotides, the CDR3 is TGCAGCGTGGCCTCCGGTGGAGGGGTTGGGAACACCGGGGAGCTGTTTTTT. It specifies CSVASGGGVGNTGELFF.

The J gene is TRBJ2-6, the V gene TRBV19; D gene uncertain. V was trimmed by 3 bases and J by 4 bases, leaving 4 bases between them. The germline V gene has CDR1 LNHDA and CDR2 SQIVND (reference sequence). There are 13 residues in the CDR3. In DNA, the CDR3 is TGTGCCAGTAGTATCCAGGGGGCCAACGTCCTGACTTTC. It yields the protein CASSIQGANVLTF.

J is TRBJ2-1 and V is TRBV29-1; maybe TRBD2 (6 bases). CDR1 is SQVTM and CDR2 is ANQGSEA in the germline V gene. V was cut by 6 bases and J by 5 bases, with 20 bases left in between. This CDR3 spans 15 amino acids. The CDR3 loop is CSVAPGAGRNNEQFF. In DNA form, the CDR3 reads TGCAGCGTCGCCCCGGGAGCCGGACGAAACAATGAGCAGTTCTTC.

The chain couples TRBV2 to TRBJ2-7, with D hard to call. CDR1 and CDR2 from the germline V gene are SNHLY and FYNNEI. This CDR3 contains 12 residues. V lost 2 bases and J lost 4, with 6 bases in between. This chain's CDR3 is CASSEQNYEQYF. The CDR3 DNA reads TGTGCCAGCAGTGAACAGAATTACGAGCAGTACTTC.

This rearrangement joins TRBV6-5 to TRBJ1-1; D gene uncertain. CDR3 length equals 13 residues. The germline gives CDR1 MNHEY, CDR2 SVGAGI. Trimming removed 2 bases at V and 7 bases at J, with 11 bases between. CDR3 bases: TGTGCCAGCAGTTACCCCGGAGGGCGTGAAGCTTTCTTT. As protein: CASSYPGGREAFF.